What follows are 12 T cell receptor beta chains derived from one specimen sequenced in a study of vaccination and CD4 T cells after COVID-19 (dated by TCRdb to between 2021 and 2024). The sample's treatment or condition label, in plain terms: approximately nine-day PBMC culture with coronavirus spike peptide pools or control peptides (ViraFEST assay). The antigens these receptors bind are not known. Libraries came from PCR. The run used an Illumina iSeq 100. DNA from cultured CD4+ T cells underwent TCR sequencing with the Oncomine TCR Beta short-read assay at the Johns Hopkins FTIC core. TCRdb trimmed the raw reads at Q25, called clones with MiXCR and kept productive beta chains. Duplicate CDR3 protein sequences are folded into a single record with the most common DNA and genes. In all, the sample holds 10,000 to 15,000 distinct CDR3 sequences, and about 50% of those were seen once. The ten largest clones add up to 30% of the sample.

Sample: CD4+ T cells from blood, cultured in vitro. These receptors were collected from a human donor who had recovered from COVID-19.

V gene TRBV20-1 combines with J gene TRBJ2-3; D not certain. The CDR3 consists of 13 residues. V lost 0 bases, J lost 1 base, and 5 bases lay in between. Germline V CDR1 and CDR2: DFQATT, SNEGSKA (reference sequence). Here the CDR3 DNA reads TGCAGTGCTAGAGATCCGGGCACAGATACGCAGTATTTT. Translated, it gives CSARDPGTDTQYF.

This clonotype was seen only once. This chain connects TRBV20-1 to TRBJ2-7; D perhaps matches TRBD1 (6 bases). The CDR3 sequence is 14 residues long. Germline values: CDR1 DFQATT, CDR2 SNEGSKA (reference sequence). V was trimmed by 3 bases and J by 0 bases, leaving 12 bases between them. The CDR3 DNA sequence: TGCAGTGCTAGGAATAGGGGGTACTCCTACGAGCAGTACTTC. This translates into CSARNRGYSYEQYF.

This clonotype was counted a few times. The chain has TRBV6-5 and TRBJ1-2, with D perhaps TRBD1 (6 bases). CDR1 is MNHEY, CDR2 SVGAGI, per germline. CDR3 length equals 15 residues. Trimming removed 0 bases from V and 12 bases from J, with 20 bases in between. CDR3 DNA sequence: TGTGCCAGCAGTTACTCGAGGGGGGACTCTTCCACCGACACCTTC. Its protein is CASSYSRGDSSTDTF.

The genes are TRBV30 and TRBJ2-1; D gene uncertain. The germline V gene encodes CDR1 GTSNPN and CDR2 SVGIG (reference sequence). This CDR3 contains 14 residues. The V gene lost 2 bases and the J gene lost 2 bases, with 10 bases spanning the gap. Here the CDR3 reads CAWSPDTTYNEQFF. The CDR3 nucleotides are TGTGCCTGGAGTCCCGACACAACCTACAATGAGCAGTTCTTC.

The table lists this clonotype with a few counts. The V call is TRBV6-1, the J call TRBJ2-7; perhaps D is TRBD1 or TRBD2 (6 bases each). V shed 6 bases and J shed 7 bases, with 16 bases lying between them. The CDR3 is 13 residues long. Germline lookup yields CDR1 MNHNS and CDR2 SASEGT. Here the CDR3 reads CASREGGVVEQYF. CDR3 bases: TGTGCCAGCAGAGAGGGGGGCGTAGTAGAGCAGTACTTC.

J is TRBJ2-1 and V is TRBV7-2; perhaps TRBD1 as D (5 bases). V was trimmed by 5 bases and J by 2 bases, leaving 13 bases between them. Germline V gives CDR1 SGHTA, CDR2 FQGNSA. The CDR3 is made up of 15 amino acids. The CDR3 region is CASSDLGVAYNEQFF. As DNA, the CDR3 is TGTGCCAGCAGCGACCTAGGGGTAGCCTACAATGAGCAGTTCTTC.

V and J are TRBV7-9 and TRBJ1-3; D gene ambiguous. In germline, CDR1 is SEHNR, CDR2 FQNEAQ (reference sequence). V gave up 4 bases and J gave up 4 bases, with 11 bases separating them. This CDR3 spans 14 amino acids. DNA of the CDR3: TGTGCCAGCAGCTCTACGGAATCCGGAAACACCATATATTTT. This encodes CASSSTESGNTIYF. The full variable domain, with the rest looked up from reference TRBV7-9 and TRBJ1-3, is DTGVSQNPRHKITKRGQNVTFRCDPISEHNRLYWYRQTLGQGPEFLTYFQNEAQLEKSRLLSDRFSAERPKGSFSTLEIQRTEQGDSAMYLCASSSTESGNTIYFGEGSWLTVV.

CDR3 loop: CASLIGQVEDTQYF. CDR3 bases: TGTGCCAGCCTCATCGGACAGGTTGAAGATACGCAGTATTTT. The chain has TRBV6-1 and TRBJ2-3, with 7 bases identical to TRBD1. After removal of 8 bases from V and 5 bases from J, the junction contained 10 bases not matched to a gene. Per germline, CDR1 MNHNS and CDR2 SASEGT. There are 14 residues in the CDR3.

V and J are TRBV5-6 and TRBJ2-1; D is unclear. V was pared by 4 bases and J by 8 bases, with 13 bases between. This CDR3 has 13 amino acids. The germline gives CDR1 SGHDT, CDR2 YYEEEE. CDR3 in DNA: TGTGCCAGCAGCATCCTAAGTTCGGATGAGCAGTTCTTC. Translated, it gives CASSILSSDEQFF. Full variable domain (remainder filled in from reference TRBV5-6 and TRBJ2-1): DAGVTQSPTHLIKTRGQQVTLRCSPKSGHDTVSWYQQALGQGPQFIFQYYEEEERQRGNFPDRFSGHQFPNYSSELNVNALLLGDSALYLCASSILSSDEQFFGPGTRLTVL.

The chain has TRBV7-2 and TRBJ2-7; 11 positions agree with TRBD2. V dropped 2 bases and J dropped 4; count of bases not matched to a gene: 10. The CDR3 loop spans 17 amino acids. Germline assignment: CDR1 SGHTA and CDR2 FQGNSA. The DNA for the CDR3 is TGTGCCAGCAGCTTAAGTGTATTAGCGGGAGGGTCGTACGAGCAGTACTTC. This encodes CASSLSVLAGGSYEQYF.

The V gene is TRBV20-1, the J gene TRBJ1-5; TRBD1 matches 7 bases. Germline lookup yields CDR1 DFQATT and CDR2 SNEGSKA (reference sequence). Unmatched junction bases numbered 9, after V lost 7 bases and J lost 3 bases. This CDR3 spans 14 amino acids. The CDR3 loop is CSVGDREFNQPQHF. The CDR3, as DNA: TGCAGTGTTGGAGACAGGGAGTTCAATCAGCCCCAGCATTTT.

DNA of the CDR3: TGTGCCAGCAGGAGAAGGCTTCAAAAAGAGTATGGCTACACCTTC. It translates to CASRRRLQKEYGYTF. The chain employs TRBV2 and TRBJ1-2, with D unclear. Germline V gene data show CDR1 as SNHLY and CDR2 as FYNNEI. The CDR3 runs 15 residues. Trimming cost V 6 bases and J 5 bases, with 19 bases left between them.